The 18 T cell receptor beta chains in this list originate from one sample, sequenced in a study of shared clonotypes between healthy human individuals. Naive CD8 isolation took CD45RO-negative cells positively selected for CCR7 and excluded terminally differentiated effector memory CD45RA+ cells. Some clones are missing from TCRdb's copy, which holds only in-frame ones; the method was immunoSEQ multiplex PCR. The sample holds about 1.9 million clones, approximately 92% seen once. Sequences were obtained from naive CD8+ T cells from PBMCs. These receptors all stem from a man aged 18 to 30 in good health. Some clones in this sample may be carry-over from other donors' samples.

The J gene is TRBJ2-1, the V gene TRBV19; D is possibly TRBD1 (6 bases). The germline CDR1 and CDR2 sequences are LNHDA and SQIVND (reference sequence). The V end was cut by 0 bases, the J end by 6 bases, with 12 bases between. CDR3 size: 15 residues. CDR3 in DNA: TGTGCCAGTAGTATAGATACAGGGTTGGGCAATGAGCAGTTCTTC. Its translation is CASSIDTGLGNEQFF.

About this clone itself: Compared with germline, one end of the junction differs, possibly owing to a read error. The chain is built from TRBV2 and TRBJ1-4, with 8 bases fitting TRBD1. This CDR3 is 15 amino acids long. Germline CDR1 and CDR2: SNHLY and FYNNEI. CDR3 in amino acids: CASREDRGLNEKLFF. CDR3 DNA: TGTGCCAGCAGGGAAGACAGGGGCCTGAATGAAAAACTGTTTTTT.

The chain uses TRBV7-3 and TRBJ2-3; TRBD2 might be the D (6 bases). The V and J ends lost 5 bases and 1 base respectively, with 13 bases between them. The germline gives CDR1 SGHTA, CDR2 FQGTGA. The CDR3 is made up of 15 amino acids. As DNA, the CDR3 is TGTGCCAGCAGCCATGGGGGGTTCCGCACAGATACGCAGTATTTT. Translated: CASSHGGFRTDTQYF.

This chain connects TRBV29-1 to TRBJ2-5, with D unclear. This CDR3 is 10 amino acids long. Germline V gene sequence: CDR1 SQVTM, CDR2 ANQGSEA. Trimming cost V 5 bases and J 7 bases, with 8 bases left between them. In DNA form, the CDR3 reads TGCAGCGTTACCCGAAGGACCCAGTACTTC. Translated, it gives CSVTRRTQYF.

The chain carries TRBV20-1 and TRBJ1-1, with D possibly being TRBD1 (6 bases). Germline V CDR1 and CDR2: DFQATT, SNEGSKA (reference sequence). V was shortened by 6 bases and J by 8 bases, with 10 bases between the two germline ends. The CDR3 consists of 10 residues. CDR3 DNA: TGCAGTGCGAAAACAGGGGAAGCTTTCTTT. Translating it yields CSAKTGEAFF.

The CDR3 DNA sequence: TGTGCCAGCAGCTTAGGAGCGGCTAGGACCCAGTACTTC. This translates into CASSLGAARTQYF. This chain connects TRBV11-2 to TRBJ2-5; tentatively, D is TRBD2 (5 bases). This CDR3 comprises 13 residues. Trimming took off 1 base at V and 7 bases at J, with 10 bases between the two ends. The germline V gene has CDR1 SGHAT and CDR2 FQNNGV. The whole variable domain, remainder taken from reference TRBV11-2 and TRBJ2-5, is EAGVAQSPRYKIIEKRQSVAFWCNPISGHATLYWYQQILGQGPKLLIQFQNNGVVDDSQLPKDRFSAERLKGVDSTLKIQPAKLEDSAVYLCASSLGAARTQYFGPGTRLLVL.

The chain uses TRBV4-3 and TRBJ2-5; maybe TRBD1 (6 bases). The J call may be in error: the DNA end matches TRBJ2-7 better. This CDR3 is 16 amino acids long. Germline loops: CDR1 LGHNA, CDR2 YSLEER. The CDR3 DNA sequence: TGCGCCAGCAGCCAAGATCCCAGGGGCCGACCCTACGAGCAGTACTTC. As protein: CASSQDPRGRPYEQYF.

The chain recombines TRBV27 with TRBJ1-2; weak D call: TRBD1 (5 bases). The germline V gene has CDR1 MNHEY and CDR2 SMNVEV (reference sequence). The CDR3 consists of 15 residues. V was pared by 5 bases and J by 4 bases, with 17 bases between. CDR3 sequence (DNA): TGTGCCAGCAGTCCTCGCCTGGGGCCGAGCTATGGCTACACCTTC. The encoded protein is CASSPRLGPSYGYTF.

CDR3 nucleotide sequence: TGTGCCAGCTCAGCTGACAGGGATCCCCTCGAAGCTTTCTTT. It translates to CASSADRDPLEAFF. The gene calls are TRBV18 and TRBJ1-1; 7 nucleotides agree with TRBD1. This CDR3 comprises 14 residues. CDR1 and CDR2 (germline): KGHSH, LQKENI. The ends lost 5 bases at V and 8 bases at J; junction bases unmatched: 11.

This sequence joins TRBV7-9 and TRBJ2-7; D not certain. The CDR3 has 14 residues. From germline, CDR1 is SEHNR and CDR2 FQNEAQ (reference sequence). Trimming cost V 3 bases and J 5 bases, with 14 bases left between them. The CDR3 nucleotides are TGTGCCAGCAGCTTCCGTCAGGTCGGCGACGAGCAGTACTTC. This encodes CASSFRQVGDEQYF.

The J gene is TRBJ1-4, the V gene TRBV4-3; 8 bases fit TRBD1. This CDR3 has 16 amino acids. After removal of 2 bases from V and 7 bases from J, the junction contained 9 bases not matched to a gene. Germline V gene sequence: CDR1 LGHNA, CDR2 YSLEER. CDR3 bases: TGCGCCAGCAGCCAACTAATAGACAGGGGAGGTGAAAAACTGTTTTTT. It specifies CASSQLIDRGGEKLFF.

V usage is TRBV4-3 and J usage is TRBJ1-2, with 12 bases that match TRBD1. Per germline, CDR1 LGHNA and CDR2 YSLEER. This CDR3 is 15 amino acids long. Trimming removed 3 bases from V and 7 bases from J; junction bases left unmatched: 6. The CDR3 DNA sequence: TGCGCCAGCAGCCACGGGACAGGGGGCGTTTTTGGCTACACCTTC. This translates into CASSHGTGGVFGYTF.

The V call is TRBV7-8, the J call TRBJ2-7, with D tentatively TRBD1 (6 bases). The CDR3 totals 14 residues. With 5 bases removed from V and 3 bases from J, the gap between germline ends came to 14 bases. CDR1 and CDR2 from the germline V gene are SGHVS and FQNEAQ. This CDR3 reads CASSNRDNNYEQYF. CDR3 sequence (DNA): TGTGCCAGCAGCAACCGGGACAATAACTACGAGCAGTACTTC.

The chain has TRBV9 and TRBJ2-1; maybe TRBD2 (6 bases). CDR1 SGDLS and CDR2 YYNGEE come from the germline V gene. Trimming cost V 4 bases and J 3 bases, with 11 bases left between them. The CDR3 length is 14 residues. The CDR3 protein is CASSSGADYNEQFF. CDR3 bases: TGTGCCAGCAGCTCGGGAGCGGACTACAATGAGCAGTTCTTC.

CDR3 loop: CASSPVAGGYYNEQFF. DNA of the CDR3: TGCGCCAGCAGCCCAGTAGCGGGAGGGTACTACAATGAGCAGTTCTTC. This rearrangement joins TRBV4-1 to TRBJ2-1; 11 bases are a match to TRBD2. This CDR3 comprises 16 residues. Germline V CDR1 and CDR2: MGHRA, YSYEKL. V lost 4 bases, J lost 3 bases, and 5 bases stayed unmatched.

V and J are TRBV28 and TRBJ1-2, with D perhaps TRBD1 (6 bases). CDR1 is MDHEN and CDR2 is SYDVKM in the germline V gene. The V and J ends lost 1 base and 7 bases respectively, with 10 bases between them. The CDR3 is made up of 13 amino acids. CDR3 DNA sequence: TGTGCCAGCAGTTTATCGGCGGGGGCTGGCTACACCTTC. It translates to CASSLSAGAGYTF.

The chain uses TRBV30 and TRBJ2-6; no firm D call. The CDR3 length is 16 residues. Trimming removed 1 base at V and 0 bases at J, with 10 bases between. The V gene's germline CDR1 is GTSNPN and CDR2 SVGIG (reference sequence). The CDR3 sequence: CAWSAWSISGANVLTF. CDR3 in DNA: TGTGCCTGGAGTGCCTGGTCCATCTCTGGGGCCAACGTCCTGACTTTC.

This clone was counted only a few times. Relative to the germline gene, one junction end is altered; a read error may explain this. V usage is TRBV9 and J usage is TRBJ2-2; D might be TRBD2 (5 bases). Germline assignment: CDR1 SGDLS and CDR2 YYNGEE. This CDR3 is built from 12 residues. In DNA, the CDR3 is TGTGCCAGCTCGGGGAACCCCGGGGAGCTGTTTTTT. Its protein product is CASSGNPGELFF.